This entry lists 13 T cell receptor beta chains sequenced from one sample in a study of cytomegalovirus exposure and HLA in healthy donors. Vbeta (60) and Jbeta (13) primers were used in the PCR. Produced via immunoSEQ multiplex PCR; TCRdb's table is partial and in-frame only. The sample consists of about 190,000 clones, about nine tenths of them appearing once. The specimen was PBMCs. These receptors were obtained from a boy aged 2 to 10 in good health and CMV-seronegative.

The V call is TRBV6-1, the J call TRBJ2-7; 9 nucleotides line up with TRBD1. The CDR3 contains 15 residues. CDR1 is MNHNS, CDR2 SASEGT, per germline. The J segment lost 3 bases and the V segment lost 4 bases, leaving 7 bases of the junction unmatched. CDR3 DNA: TGTGCCAGCAGTGCTTTCGGACAGGGGTTCTACGAGCAGTACTTC. Its translation is CASSAFGQGFYEQYF.

The rearrangement links TRBV5-5 to TRBJ1-6; no clear D gene. The CDR3 covers 14 residues. The germline V gene has CDR1 SGHKS and CDR2 YYEKEE (reference sequence). Trimming pared 4 bases from V and 7 bases from J, leaving 12 bases between. CDR3 region: CASSPDSSNSPLHF. CDR3 nucleotide sequence: TGTGCCAGCAGCCCGGACTCCTCGAATTCACCCCTCCACTTT.

This chain uses TRBV30 with TRBJ2-5; 15 bases are a match to TRBD2. The CDR3 spans 16 residues. With 2 bases clipped from V and 5 bases from J, the junction kept 6 bases outside the gene matches. The germline CDR1 and CDR2 sequences are GTSNPN and SVGIG (reference sequence). The CDR3 loop is CAWSPGLAGGGETQYF. CDR3 nucleotides: TGTGCCTGGAGTCCGGGACTAGCGGGAGGTGGGGAGACCCAGTACTTC.

J is TRBJ1-5 and V is TRBV6-6, with 7 positions matching TRBD1. The CDR3 extends over 15 amino acids. The germline V gene encodes CDR1 MNHNY and CDR2 SVGAGI (reference sequence). V lost 4 bases and J lost 5; bases outside the gene matches: 8. The CDR3 region has the DNA TGTGCCAGCAGTTTTTCTGACAGGGCCGATCAGCCCCAGCATTTT. This encodes CASSFSDRADQPQHF.

This CDR3 is CASSPTGRDSPLHF. DNA for the CDR3: TGTGCCAGCAGCCCAACAGGTCGCGATTCACCCCTCCACTTT. This chain uses TRBV9 with TRBJ1-6; tentatively, D is TRBD1 (5 bases). Germline V CDR1 and CDR2: SGDLS, YYNGEE. The V end was cut by 4 bases, the J end by 8 bases, with 13 bases between. This CDR3 contains 14 residues.

CDR3 coding DNA: TGCGCCAGCAGCCAAGATCGAGGGGGGGCGATCGGTGAAAAACTGTTTTTT. Its protein is CASSQDRGGAIGEKLFF. The chain carries TRBV4-1 and TRBJ1-4; tentative D call: TRBD1 (6 bases). V lost 0 bases and J lost 7, with 18 bases in between. Germline CDR1 and CDR2: MGHRA and YSYEKL. This CDR3 has 17 residues.

DNA for the CDR3: TGTGCCTGGCTGGAGAGGGGGTCGGGAGATACGCAGTATTTT. The encoded protein is CAWLERGSGDTQYF. The chain has TRBV30 and TRBJ2-3; D might be TRBD1 (6 bases). Trimming took 5 bases from V and 5 from J, leaving 17 bases between them. Germline assignment: CDR1 GTSNPN and CDR2 SVGIG (reference sequence). The CDR3 is 14 residues long.

The genes are TRBV29-1 and TRBJ1-1, with 7 bases matching TRBD1. Losses at the gene ends were 2 bases for V and 0 bases for J; bases not matched to a gene: 6. This CDR3 has 15 amino acids. Germline V gene data show CDR1 as SQVTM and CDR2 as ANQGSEA. The chain's CDR3 is CSVELDRQMNTEAFF. The DNA of the CDR3 is TGCAGCGTTGAATTGGACAGGCAGATGAACACTGAAGCTTTCTTT.

This chain links TRBV5-6 with TRBJ2-3, with 10 bases fitting TRBD2. The CDR3 consists of 15 residues. The J segment lost 6 bases and the V segment lost 1 base, leaving 5 bases of the junction unmatched. CDR1 and CDR2 from the germline V gene are SGHDT and YYEEEE. The CDR3 DNA is TGTGCCAGCAGCTTGCCTAGCGGGAGTTCGGATACGCAGTATTTT. It is translated as CASSLPSGSSDTQYF.

This clone was seen a single time. This chain connects TRBV21-1 to TRBJ1-1; the table's D call TRBD1 went unverified against the DNA. TRBV21-1 is given as a pseudogene. The CDR3 covers 15 residues. In DNA form, the CDR3 reads TGTGCCAGCAGCAACGGGACAGGGTCCAACACTGAAGCTTTCTTT. It codes for CASSNGTGSNTEAFF.

CDR3: CASSSRDSDNSPLHF. The CDR3 DNA follows: TGTGCCAGCAGCTCCAGGGACAGTGATAATTCACCCCTCCACTTT. This rearrangement joins TRBV7-9 to TRBJ1-6; 7 bases are shared with TRBD1. The CDR3 extends over 15 amino acids. Unmatched junction bases numbered 5, after V lost 4 bases and J lost 5 bases. Looked up from germline, CDR1 is SEHNR and CDR2 is FQNEAQ (reference sequence).

In this sample, this clone turned up once. The chain uses TRBV30 and TRBJ2-7; 10 bases line up with TRBD1. The V and J ends lost 4 bases and 6 bases, in that order; junction bases with no gene match: 6. The length of the CDR3 is 13 residues. Germline lookup yields CDR1 GTSNPN and CDR2 SVGIG (reference sequence). The CDR3 nucleotides read TGTGCCTGGACACGGGACAGGGGTACCGAGCAGTACTTC. Protein sequence: CAWTRDRGTEQYF.

The chain uses TRBV5-6 and TRBJ2-5, with D possibly matching TRBD1 (7 bases). Trimming left V 2 bases short and J 1 base short, with 12 bases between. The CDR3 is made up of 15 amino acids. Germline values: CDR1 SGHDT, CDR2 YYEEEE. The CDR3 sequence is CASSFGGTVQETQYF. The CDR3 nucleotides are TGTGCCAGCAGCTTTGGAGGGACAGTCCAAGAGACCCAGTACTTC.